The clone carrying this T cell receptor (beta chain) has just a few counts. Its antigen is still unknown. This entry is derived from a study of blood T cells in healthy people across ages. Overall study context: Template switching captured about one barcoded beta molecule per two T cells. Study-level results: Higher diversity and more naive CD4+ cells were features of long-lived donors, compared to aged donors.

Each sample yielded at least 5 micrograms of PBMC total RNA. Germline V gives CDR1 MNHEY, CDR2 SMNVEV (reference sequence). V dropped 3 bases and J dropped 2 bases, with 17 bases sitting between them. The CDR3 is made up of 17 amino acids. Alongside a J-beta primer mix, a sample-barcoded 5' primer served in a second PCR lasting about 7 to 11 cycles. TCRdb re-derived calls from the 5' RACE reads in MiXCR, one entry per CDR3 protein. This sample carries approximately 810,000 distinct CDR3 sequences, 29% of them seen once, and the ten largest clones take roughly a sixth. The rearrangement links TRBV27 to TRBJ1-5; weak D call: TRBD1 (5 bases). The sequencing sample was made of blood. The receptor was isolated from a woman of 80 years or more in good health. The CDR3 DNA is TGTGCCAGCAGTTTTGGGACGGGGGTATGGGGCAATCAGCCCCAGCATTTT. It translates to CASSFGTGVWGNQPQHF.